This entry lists 20 T cell receptor beta chains sequenced from one sample in a study of sequential checkpoint blockade in melanoma. Profiling relied on immunoSEQ multiplex PCR, and the TCRdb table lists in-frame clones only, not all of them. The sample has a few thousand clones, 23% seen once. Stated treatment: randomized to nivolumab then ipilimumab (arm A) or the reverse (arm B). The sequenced sample was tumor tissue (inferred from file names), obtained from a patient given nivolumab and ipilimumab in sequence. The receptors originated from a human donor with melanoma.

The rearrangement links TRBV11-3 to TRBJ1-3, with unresolved D. The germline V gene encodes CDR1 SGHNT and CDR2 YENEEA. Trimming left V 1 base short and J 1 base short, with 8 bases between. This CDR3 is built from 15 residues. CDR3 nucleotides: TGTGCCAGCAGCTTAGTTGTGCAGTCTGGAAACACCATATATTTT. Translation: CASSLVVQSGNTIYF.

The genes are TRBV18 and TRBJ1-1, with D possibly TRBD1 on 6 matching bases. Germline V lookup: CDR1 KGHSH, CDR2 LQKENI. V was trimmed by 6 bases and J by 4 bases, leaving 18 bases between them. The length of the CDR3 is 15 residues. This CDR3 is CASSTRGGMGTEAFF. The CDR3 nucleotides are TGTGCCAGCTCCACGAGGGGGGGCATGGGCACTGAAGCTTTCTTT. The complete variable domain, with remaining parts taken from reference TRBV18 and TRBJ1-1, reads NAGVMQNPRHLVRRRGQEARLRCSPMKGHSHVYWYRQLPEEGLKFMVYLQKENIIDESGMPKERFSAEFPKEGPSILRIQQVVRGDSAAYFCASSTRGGMGTEAFFGQGTRLTVV.

The CDR3 coding sequence is TGTGCCAGCAGCGCCCGACTAGCGGGGAGAGAAACAGATACGCAGTATTTT. Protein: CASSARLAGRETDTQYF. V gene TRBV11-3 combines with J gene TRBJ2-3; 11 nucleotides line up with TRBD2. CDR3 length equals 17 residues. V dropped 5 bases and J dropped 3; count of bases not matched to a gene: 10. The germline V gene has CDR1 SGHNT and CDR2 YENEEA.

This clone was picked up a small number of times. CDR3 sequence: CASSPPGQSEAFF. CDR3 in DNA: TGTGCCAGCTCACCACCGGGACAGAGTGAAGCTTTCTTT. The V gene is TRBV18, the J gene TRBJ1-1; 7 positions match TRBD1. V lost 0 bases to trimming and J lost 7 bases; unmatched junction nucleotides: 2. The CDR3 is 13 amino acids. Germline V CDR1 and CDR2: KGHSH, LQKENI.

The sample holds one count of this clone. The V gene is TRBV5-1, the J gene TRBJ2-3; 10 bases line up with TRBD1. V gave up 4 bases and J gave up 3 bases; unmatched junction bases: 2. In germline, CDR1 is SGHRS, CDR2 YFSETQ. This CDR3 region has 14 residues. The CDR3: CASSPDRGTDTQYF. DNA for the CDR3: TGCGCCAGCAGCCCGGACAGGGGGACAGATACGCAGTATTTT.

The sample holds a few counts of this clone. CDR3 loop: CAWSDRWGGDSYEQYF. The CDR3 bases are TGTGCCTGGAGTGATAGGTGGGGTGGGGACTCCTACGAGCAGTACTTC. This chain connects TRBV30 to TRBJ2-7; D uncertain. This CDR3 is 16 amino acids long. V shed 1 base and J shed 0 bases, with 16 bases lying between them. The germline V gene encodes CDR1 GTSNPN and CDR2 SVGIG (reference sequence).

The V and J genes are TRBV23-1 and TRBJ1-5; the D is unclear. TRBV23-1 is marked as an open reading frame, function uncertain. The V end lost 6 bases, the J end lost 2 bases, and 14 bases lay between the germline ends. The CDR3 is 15 residues long. As DNA, the CDR3 is TGCGCCAGCAGCCCAAGGCACGGTGGCAATCAGCCCCAGCATTTT. Residues: CASSPRHGGNQPQHF.

The chain couples TRBV6-8 to TRBJ1-4; D not certain. The V end lost 0 bases, the J end lost 5 bases, and 19 bases lay between the germline ends. In germline, CDR1 is MNHGY, CDR2 SAAAGT. The CDR3 spans 18 residues. Here the CDR3 DNA reads TGTGCCAGCAGTTACTCGTTCGTCGGCGGCAGCGTAAATGAAAAACTGTTTTTT. Translating gives CASSYSFVGGSVNEKLFF.

This chain uses TRBV5-1 with TRBJ2-1, with 9 bases identical to TRBD2. Trimming cost V 4 bases and J 6 bases; bases outside gene matches: 8. Germline CDR1 is SGHRS and CDR2 is YFSETQ. This CDR3 has 15 residues. CDR3 coding DNA: TGCGCCAGCAGCATTATAGCGGGAGATACCAATGAGCAGTTCTTC. Translated, it gives CASSIIAGDTNEQFF.

This clone is termed medium-sized. The gene calls are TRBV11-3 and TRBJ2-3; D not resolved. The germline V gene encodes CDR1 SGHNT and CDR2 YENEEA. The CDR3 has 16 residues. The ends were cut back, 5 bases at V and 2 bases at J, with 17 bases in the middle. DNA for the CDR3: TGTGCCAGCAGCCAAGGCCAGCAGATATCCACAGATACGCAGTATTTT. It encodes CASSQGQQISTDTQYF.

V and J are TRBV19 and TRBJ2-5; D may match TRBD1 or TRBD2 (7 bases each). Trimming took off 3 bases at V and 4 bases at J, with 18 bases between the two ends. Germline V gene data show CDR1 as LNHDA and CDR2 as SQIVND (reference sequence). CDR3 length: 16 amino acids. The CDR3 region is CASSILTGRGIETQYF. CDR3 coding DNA: TGTGCCAGTAGTATCCTGACAGGGAGGGGAATAGAGACCCAGTACTTC.

This clone was observed a few times. The chain links TRBV12-5 to TRBJ2-1; the match to TRBD1 covers 9 bases. CDR1 LGHNT and CDR2 FRNRAP come from the germline V gene. This CDR3 is built from 14 residues. The CDR3, as DNA: TGTGCCAGCAAAGGACAGGGGCCCTACAATGAGCAGTTCTTC. It specifies CASKGQGPYNEQFF.

The gene calls are TRBV6-8 and TRBJ2-5, with TRBD1 identical over 8 bases. CDR3 size: 13 residues. CDR1 and CDR2 (germline): MNHGY, SAAAGT. V was clipped by 4 bases and J by 4 bases; unmatched bases: 2. The CDR3 DNA reads as TGTGCCAGCAGTTTCCAGGGGGCAGAGACCCAGTACTTC. Translating gives CASSFQGAETQYF.

The chain combines TRBV14 with TRBJ2-3; tentatively, D is TRBD2 (6 bases). The germline gives CDR1 SGHDN, CDR2 FVKESK. This CDR3 spans 16 amino acids. V shed 1 base and J shed 0 bases, with 11 bases lying between them. CDR3 bases: TGTGCCAGCAGCCAAGTCGGGGGTTCTAGCACAGATACGCAGTATTTT. Protein: CASSQVGGSSTDTQYF.

This rearrangement joins TRBV19 to TRBJ1-5, with TRBD1 matching 8 bases. The CDR3 is made up of 16 amino acids. The trim removed 2 bases at V and 2 bases at J, leaving 5 bases unmatched. CDR1 and CDR2 from the germline V gene are LNHDA and SQIVND (reference sequence). The chain's CDR3 is CASSITQGAGNQPQHF. The CDR3 DNA follows: TGTGCCAGTAGTATAACCCAGGGGGCTGGCAATCAGCCCCAGCATTTT.

This clone has a handful of counts. This chain connects TRBV6-8 to TRBJ2-5; 11 nucleotides line up with TRBD1. Trimming cost V 0 bases and J 5 bases; bases outside gene matches: 5. The germline gives CDR1 MNHGY, CDR2 SAAAGT. The CDR3 spans 16 residues. CDR3 in DNA: TGTGCCAGCAGTTACTCGGACAGGGGGCTGGGGGAGACCCAGTACTTC. This sequence encodes CASSYSDRGLGETQYF.

V and J are TRBV6-8 and TRBJ2-5; D gene ambiguous. From germline, CDR1 is MNHGY and CDR2 SAAAGT. The CDR3 length is 13 residues. V lost 7 bases, J lost 2 bases, and 11 bases lay in between. The CDR3 protein is CASTAVGQETQYF. For the CDR3, the DNA is TGTGCCAGCACTGCCGTTGGGCAAGAGACCCAGTACTTC.

The chain is built from TRBV19 and TRBJ1-1; no firm D call. The V end lost 2 bases, the J end lost 8 bases, and 6 bases lay between the germline ends. This CDR3 is built from 11 residues. CDR1 and CDR2 from the germline V gene are LNHDA and SQIVND (reference sequence). CDR3 sequence: CASSIRSEAFF. For the CDR3, the DNA is TGTGCCAGTAGTATAAGGTCCGAAGCTTTCTTT.

The genes are TRBV5-1 and TRBJ2-2; 8 bases match TRBD2. CDR3 length: 14 amino acids. V lost 5 bases, J lost 3 bases, and 3 bases stayed unmatched. Looked up from germline, CDR1 is SGHRS and CDR2 is YFSETQ. CDR3 DNA sequence: TGCGCCAGCAGTACTAGCGGTTACACCGGGGAGCTGTTTTTT. Amino acid sequence: CASSTSGYTGELFF.

This clone was detected once. V is TRBV18 and J is TRBJ1-2, with D perhaps TRBD1 (5 bases). V gave up 2 bases and J gave up 3 bases, with 10 bases separating them. Germline CDR1 and CDR2: KGHSH and LQKENI. This CDR3 region has 14 residues. CDR3 nucleotides: TGTGCCAGCTCACCATTAGGGACCGACTATGGCTACACCTTC. This gives the protein CASSPLGTDYGYTF.